One sample yielded the 4 T cell receptor beta chains listed below, sequenced in a study of shared T cell receptors in the human thymus. Sequencing used immunoSEQ multiplex PCR; TCRdb keeps in-frame clones, though not all of them. The profile covers approximately 660,000 clones, with 85% to 90% appearing a single time and roughly 0.0097% taken by the ten largest. The sample also formed part of further work on human thymus T cells.

The sequenced sample was thymocytes. The receptors originated from a boy in the first two years of life with a congenital heart defect.

The gene calls are TRBV2 and TRBJ1-3, with D possibly matching TRBD1 (6 bases). Trimming pared 6 bases from V and 0 bases from J, leaving 9 bases between. Germline assignment: CDR1 SNHLY and CDR2 FYNNEI. There are 14 residues in the CDR3. This CDR3 is CASRQGSSGNTIYF. CDR3 nucleotide sequence: TGTGCCAGCAGGCAGGGGAGCTCTGGAAACACCATATATTTT.

The chain joins TRBV19 to TRBJ1-2; D gene uncertain. The CDR3 runs to 12 residues. Trimming removed 9 bases at V and 7 bases at J, with 15 bases between. Germline loops: CDR1 LNHDA, CDR2 SQIVND (reference sequence). CDR3 sequence reads: CASLTPARGYTF. Written as DNA, the CDR3 is TGTGCCAGCCTGACTCCAGCACGTGGCTACACCTTC.

This clone has more than one count but fewer than ten. This chain joins TRBV28 and TRBJ1-5, with 7 bases that match TRBD1. Unmatched junction bases numbered 8, after V lost 2 bases and J lost 4 bases. This CDR3 region has 16 residues. Germline loops: CDR1 MDHEN, CDR2 SYDVKM. The CDR3 spells CASSLRLAGGNQPQHF. DNA of the CDR3: TGTGCCAGCAGTTTAAGGTTGGCAGGGGGTAATCAGCCCCAGCATTTT.

This clone showed up just a few times. The rearrangement uses TRBV5-1 and TRBJ1-1, with 7 bases lining up with TRBD1. V shed 4 bases and J 1 base; nucleotides not matched to a gene: 13. There are 17 residues in the CDR3. Germline CDR1 SGHRS, CDR2 YFSETQ. The CDR3 spells CASSPWTGSYKNTEAFF. The CDR3 region has the DNA TGCGCCAGCAGCCCCTGGACAGGATCCTATAAGAACACTGAAGCTTTCTTT.